This paragraph reports one TCR beta chain. Its specificity is unknown. This sample stems from a study of shared clonotypes between healthy human individuals. The study, taken as a whole, reports: Larger richness was generally estimated for naive than memory subsets. Depth was large, yet rarefaction showed that sorted-subset sequencing was incomplete.

The table came from immunoSEQ multiplex PCR; TCRdb's copy has only in-frame clones and leaves some out. The table records roughly 640,000 clones, about 74% of them present only once. V shed 2 bases, J shed 7 bases, and the junction held 5 bases outside the gene matches. CDR1 is MNHNS and CDR2 is SASEGT in the germline V gene. The CDR3 is 15 residues long. The sample was memory CD4+ T cells sorted from blood. Stated subset: CD45RA-negative fraction. The TCR was taken from a woman in her twenties or thirties in good health. V and J are TRBV6-1 and TRBJ1-4, with 9 bases matching TRBD1. CDR3 nucleotides: TGTGCCAGCAGTGAAACAGGGGGCTTCAGTGAAAAACTGTTTTTT. It is translated as CASSETGGFSEKLFF.